What follows are 23 T cell receptor beta chains derived from one specimen sequenced in a study of blood T cell repertoires in COVID-19. TCRdb's copy holds only in-frame clones and misses some; the assay was immunoSEQ multiplex PCR. The data show roughly 76,000 clones, roughly 87% seen once. The sample comprised peripheral blood. These receptors originate from a man aged 25-45 years with acute or convalescent COVID-19.

The genes are TRBV14 and TRBJ1-4; D unclear. The CDR3 runs 16 residues. Trimming cost V 0 bases and J 6 bases, with 14 bases left between them. The germline gives CDR1 SGHDN, CDR2 FVKESK. This chain's CDR3 is CASSQDSGPPYEKLFF. CDR3 DNA: TGTGCCAGCAGCCAAGATTCCGGTCCCCCCTATGAAAAACTGTTTTTT.

This rearrangement joins TRBV5-5 to TRBJ2-7, with 7 nucleotides matching TRBD1. The CDR3 loop spans 16 amino acids. Germline V gene lookup returns CDR1 SGHKS and CDR2 YYEKEE (reference sequence). Trimming removed 0 bases from V and 5 bases from J; junction bases left unmatched: 11. The CDR3 DNA is TGTGCCAGCAGCTTGGAAGGGGGCCCCGGGTCGGACGAGCAGTACTTC. Its translation: CASSLEGGPGSDEQYF.

The chain joins TRBV18 to TRBJ1-3; perhaps TRBD1 as D (6 bases). Germline CDR1 reads KGHSH; CDR2 reads LQKENI. There are 15 residues in the CDR3. V gave up 3 bases and J gave up 4 bases, with 13 bases separating them. In nucleotides, the CDR3 is TGTGCCAGCTCACCCCGGACAGCCGAGGGAAACACCATATATTTT. It specifies CASSPRTAEGNTIYF.

This chain links TRBV28 with TRBJ2-3; 9 bases align to TRBD2. CDR1 is MDHEN and CDR2 is SYDVKM in the germline V gene. The V and J ends lost 7 bases and 3 bases, in that order; junction bases with no gene match: 8. The CDR3 loop spans 15 amino acids. CDR3 amino acids: CASKIAGEETDTQYF. The CDR3 DNA reads TGTGCCAGCAAGATAGCGGGAGAGGAAACAGATACGCAGTATTTT.

This clone was detected only a few times. This chain joins TRBV5-5 and TRBJ2-5; 7 bases align to TRBD1. This CDR3 is 14 amino acids long. Germline-derived CDR1 and CDR2 are SGHKS and YYEKEE (reference sequence). The V gene end was trimmed by 1 base and the J gene end by 1 base; junction bases not matched to a gene: 1. In nucleotides, the CDR3 is TGTGCCAGCAGCTTGAGGGGGCCCCAAGAGACCCAGTACTTC. Amino acid sequence: CASSLRGPQETQYF.

This chain joins TRBV4-1 and TRBJ2-7, with TRBD2 matching 10 bases. The CDR3 is 15 residues long. From germline, CDR1 is MGHRA and CDR2 YSYEKL. V trimming: 0 bases; J trimming: 3 bases; junction bases outside the gene matches: 2. The CDR3 reads CASSQDTSGDYEQYF. For the CDR3, the DNA is TGCGCCAGCAGCCAAGATACTAGCGGGGACTACGAGCAGTACTTC.

This clone has at least ten counts. This CDR3 reads CASSSTIPGLAGGLNTQYF. CDR3 sequence (DNA): TGTGCCAGCAGCTCCACAATACCGGGACTAGCGGGAGGTTTAAATACGCAGTATTTT. V and J are TRBV12-1 and TRBJ2-3; whether TRBD2, the table's D call, matches the DNA was not checked. TRBV12-1 is described as a pseudogene. This CDR3 contains 19 residues.

CDR3 nucleotide sequence: TGTGCCAGCAGCGGGGGACTTTTGCATGGCTACACCTTC. It is translated as CASSGGLLHGYTF. The genes are TRBV28 and TRBJ1-2; D is perhaps TRBD1 (5 bases). This CDR3 contains 13 residues. V was trimmed by 6 bases and J by 6 bases, leaving 14 bases between them. Germline V gene data show CDR1 as MDHEN and CDR2 as SYDVKM.

This chain joins TRBV18 and TRBJ2-7; no clear D. The CDR3 runs to 15 residues. The V end lost 4 bases, the J end lost 3 bases, and 16 bases lay between the germline ends. Germline V gene lookup returns CDR1 KGHSH and CDR2 LQKENI. CDR3 sequence: CASSQWAGFSYEQYF. The DNA of the CDR3 is TGTGCCAGCTCACAATGGGCTGGGTTCAGCTACGAGCAGTACTTC.

The rearrangement links TRBV28 to TRBJ1-2; D possibly corresponds to TRBD1 (6 bases). Germline V CDR1 and CDR2: MDHEN, SYDVKM. CDR3 length equals 16 residues. V shed 3 bases and J shed 8 bases, with 22 bases lying between them. CDR3 DNA sequence: TGTGCCAGCAGTTTTTCACCCCTACCCTCAGGGGTCGGCTACACCTTC. It codes for CASSFSPLPSGVGYTF.

This clone was counted a single time. This rearrangement joins TRBV9 to TRBJ2-7; D perhaps matches TRBD1 (5 bases). This CDR3 contains 14 residues. CDR1 and CDR2 (germline): SGDLS, YYNGEE. V was clipped by 0 bases and J by 6 bases, with 13 bases between them. CDR3 sequence: CASSVAGSGSEQYF. CDR3 bases: TGTGCCAGCAGCGTAGCAGGGTCAGGTAGCGAGCAGTACTTC.

The count of this clone is one. The chain joins TRBV6-1 to TRBJ1-5, with D perhaps matching TRBD1 (5 bases). The CDR3 has 14 amino acids. Germline V lookup: CDR1 MNHNS, CDR2 SASEGT. The germline V and J ends were trimmed by 1 base and 6 bases, with 10 bases remaining between them. The CDR3 region is CASSEDRTIQPQHF. For the CDR3, the DNA is TGTGCCAGCAGTGAAGACAGGACGATTCAGCCCCAGCATTTT.

The chain has TRBV6-5 and TRBJ2-1, with D maybe TRBD1 (6 bases). This CDR3 is built from 14 residues. V was clipped by 10 bases and J by 3 bases, with 16 bases between them. CDR1 and CDR2 from the germline V gene are MNHEY and SVGAGI. CDR3 sequence: CATQGQSSYNEQFF. CDR3 DNA: TGTGCCACCCAGGGGCAGTCAAGCTACAATGAGCAGTTCTTC.

The chain uses TRBV20-1 and TRBJ2-4; D remains unclear. CDR1 and CDR2 from the germline V gene are DFQATT and SNEGSKA (reference sequence). The CDR3 totals 15 residues. V was shortened by 3 bases and J by 0 bases, with 12 bases between the two germline ends. In nucleotides, the CDR3 is TGCAGTGCTAGTGTTCTGCGTATAGCCAAAAACATTCAGTACTTC. Translating it yields CSASVLRIAKNIQYF.

The chain is built from TRBV19 and TRBJ1-1; 8 nucleotides match TRBD1. CDR3 size: 14 residues. Germline CDR1 is LNHDA and CDR2 is SQIVND (reference sequence). V dropped 4 bases and J dropped 6; count of bases not matched to a gene: 7. The CDR3 loop reads CASSNGQGASEAFF. The CDR3 DNA follows: TGTGCCAGTAGTAACGGCCAGGGGGCCTCTGAAGCTTTCTTT.

This chain joins TRBV6-5 and TRBJ1-1; D gene ambiguous. Between the trimmed V and J ends, which lost 4 bases and 5 bases, there was a span of 11 bases. The CDR3 extends over 13 amino acids. CDR1 is MNHEY and CDR2 is SVGAGI in the germline V gene. CDR3 sequence (DNA): TGTGCCAGCAGTTCACAGACAAGAACTGAAGCTTTCTTT. This gives the protein CASSSQTRTEAFF.

This chain links TRBV3-1 (or the pseudogene TRBV3-2) with TRBJ1-4; D unresolved. Trimming cost V 0 bases and J 3 bases, with 17 bases left between them. Germline V gene sequence: CDR1 LGHDT, CDR2 YNNKEL (reference sequence). The CDR3 sequence is 18 residues long. Written as DNA, the CDR3 is TGTGCCAGCAGCCAAGAGCGGCTACCCGGGGAAGCTAATGAAAAACTGTTTTTT. It codes for CASSQERLPGEANEKLFF.

The rearrangement uses TRBV11-2 and TRBJ2-1, with TRBD1 identical over 9 bases. Trimming at V came to 5 bases and at J to 0 bases, leaving 5 bases not matched to a gene. The CDR3 loop spans 16 amino acids. From germline, CDR1 is SGHAT and CDR2 FQNNGV. The DNA for the CDR3 is TGTGCCAGCAGCAAGGGACAGGGTAGCTCCTACAATGAGCAGTTCTTC. Amino acids: CASSKGQGSSYNEQFF.

J is TRBJ1-1 and V is TRBV19; 7 bases align to TRBD1. The germline V gene has CDR1 LNHDA and CDR2 SQIVND (reference sequence). This CDR3 is built from 13 residues. V trimming: 5 bases; J trimming: 5 bases; junction bases outside the gene matches: 5. CDR3 sequence reads: CASSPGTATEAFF. The CDR3 DNA reads TGTGCCAGTAGTCCCGGGACAGCGACTGAAGCTTTCTTT. The variable domain in full, completed from reference TRBV19 and TRBJ1-1, reads DGGITQSPKYLFRKEGQNVTLSCEQNLNHDAMYWYRQDPGQGLRLIYYSQIVNDFQKGDIAEGYSVSREKKESFPLTVTSAQKNPTAFYLCASSPGTATEAFFGQGTRLTVV.

This chain uses TRBV6-5 with TRBJ2-2; 7 bases agree with TRBD1. Trimming took 2 bases from V and 4 from J; bases not matched to a gene: 4. Germline values: CDR1 MNHEY, CDR2 SVGAGI. The CDR3 extends over 15 amino acids. The CDR3 spells CASSYEGAGTGELFF. In DNA form, the CDR3 reads TGTGCCAGCAGTTACGAGGGGGCGGGCACCGGGGAGCTGTTTTTT.

This chain uses TRBV19 with TRBJ2-5; 7 nucleotides align to TRBD1. V dropped 3 bases and J dropped 2; count of bases not matched to a gene: 9. CDR3 size: 16 residues. Germline lookup yields CDR1 LNHDA and CDR2 SQIVND (reference sequence). As DNA, the CDR3 is TGTGCCAGTAGTATTGACAGGGCTAAATCGCAAGAGACCCAGTACTTC. As protein: CASSIDRAKSQETQYF. Full variable domain (rest looked up from reference TRBV19 and TRBJ2-5): DGGITQSPKYLFRKEGQNVTLSCEQNLNHDAMYWYRQDPGQGLRLIYYSQIVNDFQKGDIAEGYSVSREKKESFPLTVTSAQKNPTAFYLCASSIDRAKSQETQYFGPGTRLLVL.

This CDR3 reads CASSPGTVRYEQYF. DNA of the CDR3: TGTGCCAGCAGCCCAGGGACAGTCCGGTACGAGCAGTACTTC. This rearrangement joins TRBV7-2 to TRBJ2-7; 7 nucleotides align to TRBD1. This CDR3 spans 14 amino acids. V trimming: 5 bases; J trimming: 4 bases; junction bases outside the gene matches: 8. The germline V gene has CDR1 SGHTA and CDR2 FQGNSA.

The chain is built from TRBV7-9 and TRBJ2-7, with 7 bases lining up with TRBD1. The CDR3 contains 15 residues. The V gene's germline CDR1 is SEHNR and CDR2 FQNEAQ (reference sequence). V dropped 5 bases and J dropped 3; count of bases not matched to a gene: 10. CDR3 in DNA: TGTGCCAGCAGCAGCCCGGGGACAGCGTTCTACGAGCAGTACTTC. Its translation is CASSSPGTAFYEQYF.